The 14 T cell receptor beta chains below all came from one sample that was sequenced in a study of response to subunit inactivated influenza vaccine. TCRdb reanalysed the RT-PCR reads using MiXCR and keeps one entry per CDR3 protein. The data contain hundreds of thousands of distinct CDR3 sequences, about 7.6% of them singletons. The starting material was PBMCs from blood, obtained approximately 25 months after vaccination. The receptor set was obtained from a man in his fifties or sixties who received an inactivated influenza vaccine.

The sample holds a few counts of this clonotype. J is TRBJ2-1 and V is TRBV7-2, with 10 bases fitting TRBD2. The CDR3 loop spans 16 amino acids. V trimming: 3 bases; J trimming: 7 bases; junction bases outside the gene matches: 9. Germline V CDR1 and CDR2: SGHTA, FQGNSA. The DNA for the CDR3 is TGTGCCAGCAGCTTTTCTAGCGGGAGTGGTTGGAATGAGCAGTTCTTC. This translates into CASSFSSGSGWNEQFF.

V and J are TRBV20-1 and TRBJ2-2; TRBD2 matches at 11 bases. Germline V gene sequence: CDR1 DFQATT, CDR2 SNEGSKA (reference sequence). The CDR3 length is 14 residues. Trimming at V came to 3 bases and at J to 5 bases, leaving 2 bases not matched to a gene. CDR3 in amino acids: CSASTSGSTGELFF. The CDR3 DNA sequence: TGCAGTGCTAGTACTAGCGGGAGTACCGGGGAGCTGTTTTTT.

This clonotype has a handful of counts. V usage is TRBV12-3 or TRBV12-4 and J usage is TRBJ2-5; maybe TRBD2 (5 bases). V lost 0 bases to trimming and J lost 4 bases, with 12 bases between them. This CDR3 is built from 15 residues. The CDR3: CASSLAVAGGETQYF. CDR3 nucleotides: TGTGCCAGCAGTTTAGCGGTGGCAGGAGGAGAGACCCAGTACTTC.

This clonotype was seen many times. The rearrangement links TRBV20-1 to TRBJ2-1; tentatively, D is TRBD2 (6 bases). This CDR3 has 15 amino acids. Trimming took 4 bases from V and 6 from J, leaving 19 bases between them. CDR1 and CDR2 from the germline V gene are DFQATT and SNEGSKA (reference sequence). CDR3 DNA: TGCAGTGCTATGTGGGGAGGAAACCTCCGCAATGAGCAGTTCTTC. Protein product: CSAMWGGNLRNEQFF.

This clonotype was seen a few times. The CDR3 DNA sequence: TGCAGCGTTGAAAGTCGGAAGAACACTGAAGCTTTCTTT. This translates into CSVESRKNTEAFF. The V gene is TRBV29-1, the J gene TRBJ1-1; D gene ambiguous. Per germline, CDR1 SQVTM and CDR2 ANQGSEA. This CDR3 region has 13 residues. V was trimmed by 2 bases and J by 1 base, leaving 8 bases between them.

As for this clonotype: Mismatch with germline at one junction end may stem from a read error. The chain links TRBV19 to TRBJ2-1; tentatively, D is TRBD1 (6 bases). This CDR3 is built from 12 residues. The V gene's germline CDR1 is LNHDA and CDR2 SQIVND (reference sequence). This CDR3 reads CASSRQEASKIF. As DNA, the CDR3 is TGTGCCAGTAGTAGACAGGAAGCGAGCAAGATCTTC.

This clonotype was observed a handful of times. The J gene is TRBJ1-2, the V gene TRBV15; D uncertain. CDR3 size: 13 residues. Trimming pared 1 base from V and 2 bases from J, leaving 5 bases between. Looked up from germline, CDR1 is LNHNV and CDR2 is YYDKDF (reference sequence). In DNA, the CDR3 is TGTGCCACCAGCAGAGGGGGAAACTATGGCTACACCTTC. It encodes CATSRGGNYGYTF.

The gene calls are TRBV25-1 and TRBJ2-5; 11 nucleotides agree with TRBD2. After removal of 2 bases from V and 2 bases from J, the junction contained 4 bases not matched to a gene. The CDR3 has 16 residues. CDR1 MGHDK and CDR2 SYGVNS come from the germline V gene. The CDR3 DNA sequence: TGTGCCAGCAGTGAAGCGACTAGCGGGGCTCAAGAGACCCAGTACTTC. It encodes CASSEATSGAQETQYF.

The chain has TRBV5-1 and TRBJ2-1; 13 bases are a match to TRBD2. CDR3 length equals 15 residues. Trimming at V came to 4 bases and at J to 9 bases, leaving 7 bases not matched to a gene. CDR1 is SGHRS, CDR2 YFSETQ, per germline. Here the CDR3 reads CASSMGLAGMGEQFF. CDR3 DNA: TGCGCCAGCAGCATGGGACTAGCGGGGATGGGTGAGCAGTTCTTC.

This clonotype has at least ten counts. The chain links TRBV27 to TRBJ2-1; D is unclear. CDR1 is MNHEY and CDR2 is SMNVEV in the germline V gene (reference sequence). With 4 bases removed from V and 4 bases from J, the gap between germline ends came to 11 bases. The CDR3 loop spans 14 amino acids. The chain's CDR3 is CASSSYSGYNEQFF. The CDR3 DNA sequence: TGTGCCAGCAGTTCCTATTCTGGGTACAATGAGCAGTTCTTC.

Turning to this clonotype: Given a much more abundant clone one base away, this may be a read error. V and J are TRBV5-1 and TRBJ2-1; a weak D match, TRBD1 (6 bases). Germline CDR1 and CDR2: SGHRS and YFSETQ. V lost 2 bases, J lost 3 bases, and 15 bases lay in between. CDR3 length equals 16 residues. CDR3 sequence (DNA): TGCGCCAGCAGCTTTGGGACACGACCGGACTACAATGAGCAGTTCTTC. Protein sequence: CASSFGTRPDYNEQFF.

The chain couples TRBV2 to TRBJ2-1; TRBD1 aligns across 8 bases. V dropped 8 bases and J dropped 11; count of bases not matched to a gene: 14. Germline assignment: CDR1 SNHLY and CDR2 FYNNEI. The CDR3 contains 14 residues. CDR3 loop: CASDQGAFVNKQFF. CDR3 nucleotide sequence: TGTGCCAGCGACCAGGGGGCTTTTGTGAATAAGCAGTTCTTC.

The chain uses TRBV2 and TRBJ2-2; D not resolved. The CDR3 consists of 14 residues. Between the trimmed V and J ends, which lost 4 bases and 8 bases, there was a span of 14 bases. Germline V gene lookup returns CDR1 SNHLY and CDR2 FYNNEI. In nucleotides, the CDR3 is TGTGCCAGCAGTGTCCAGAAAAAGGTGGGGGAGCTGTTTTTT. This sequence encodes CASSVQKKVGELFF.

This clonotype occurred many times. V usage is TRBV10-3 and J usage is TRBJ2-1, with D tentatively TRBD2 (6 bases). The CDR3 consists of 14 residues. V dropped 6 bases and J dropped 7 bases, with 16 bases sitting between them. Per the germline V gene, CDR1 is ENHRY and CDR2 is SYGVKD. The chain's CDR3 is CAIRGDSSLNEQFF. Written as DNA, the CDR3 is TGTGCCATCAGGGGGGACTCGTCCTTGAATGAGCAGTTCTTC.